This TCR beta chain is drawn from a study of spatial heterogeneity in lung cancer. Study information: There were consistently more beta-chain sequences detected than alpha-chain sequences. Findings and caveats of the study: Ubiquitous expanded tumor TCRs showed up in blood more at resection than follow-up.

Indicated time point: sample taken at primary tumor resection. In each case, whole RNA from tumor, nontumor lung or frozen PBMC was sequenced unsorted. The donor population consisted of over 55 patients with untreated, early-stage non-small cell lung cancer. TCR cDNA molecules each carried a unique molecular identifier. TCRdb reprocessed the 5' RACE reads with MiXCR, giving one entry per CDR3 protein. This table holds tens of thousands of distinct CDR3 sequences, about 7% found once. This clonotype is medium-sized. The antigen is undetermined. Germline loops: CDR1 SGHTA, CDR2 FQGTGA. The germline V and J ends were trimmed by 3 bases and 4 bases, with 12 bases remaining between them. This CDR3 is built from 14 residues.

The rearrangement uses TRBV7-3 and TRBJ1-1; D is unclear. Specimen: PBMCs, collected at surgery. The source is a male donor with early-stage non-small cell lung cancer. The CDR3 DNA reads TGTGCCAGCAGCTTTCGCCCGGCCGGCACTGAAGCTTTCTTT. Residues: CASSFRPAGTEAFF.